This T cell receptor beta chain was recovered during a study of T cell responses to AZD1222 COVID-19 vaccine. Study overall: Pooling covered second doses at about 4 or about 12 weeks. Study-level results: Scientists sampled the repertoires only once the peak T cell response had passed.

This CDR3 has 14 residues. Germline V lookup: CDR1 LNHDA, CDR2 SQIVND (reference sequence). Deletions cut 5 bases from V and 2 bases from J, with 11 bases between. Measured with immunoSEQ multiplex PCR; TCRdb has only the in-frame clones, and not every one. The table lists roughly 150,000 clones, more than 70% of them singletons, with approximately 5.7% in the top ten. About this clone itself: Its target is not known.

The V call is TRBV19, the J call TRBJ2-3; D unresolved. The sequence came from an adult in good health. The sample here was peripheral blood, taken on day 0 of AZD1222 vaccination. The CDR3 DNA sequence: TGTGCCAGTAGTTCGGTCAGATACACAGATACGCAGTATTTT. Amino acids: CASSSVRYTDTQYF.